The 26 T cell receptor beta chains below come from one sample, sequenced in a study of control samples from healthy donors and cancer patients. Here immunoSEQ multiplex PCR was the method, and the copy in TCRdb shows in-frame clones only, minus some. The profile shows 150,000 to 200,000 clones, 85% to 90% of them singletons. The material sequenced was blood. The source is a man between 25 and 39 years old in good health.

The chain couples TRBV3-1 (or the pseudogene TRBV3-2) to TRBJ1-2; TRBD1 aligns across 8 bases. This CDR3 contains 14 residues. Germline V gene data show CDR1 as LGHDT and CDR2 as YNNKEL (reference sequence). J gave up 6 bases and V 4 bases, and 7 bases lay outside the gene matches. CDR3 DNA sequence: TGTGCCAGCAGCCTAGCAGACAGGGGAAATGGCTACACCTTC. Its protein product is CASSLADRGNGYTF.

This chain joins TRBV29-1 and TRBJ1-1, with D uncertain. This CDR3 is 14 amino acids long. The germline V gene has CDR1 SQVTM and CDR2 ANQGSEA. V lost 4 bases to trimming and J lost 2 bases, with 14 bases between them. The CDR3 DNA follows: TGCAGCGTTGTAGCGGGGAGCCTTAACACTGAAGCTTTCTTT. Residues: CSVVAGSLNTEAFF.

This clone was detected once. The chain carries TRBV7-9 and TRBJ2-7; TRBD1 might be the D (5 bases). Trimming took 0 bases from V and 2 from J, leaving 11 bases between them. CDR3 length: 15 residues. Germline values: CDR1 SEHNR, CDR2 FQNEAQ (reference sequence). This chain's CDR3 is CASSLADRRAYEQYF. DNA of the CDR3: TGTGCCAGCAGCTTAGCCGACAGACGCGCCTACGAGCAGTACTTC. The full variable domain, with the rest looked up from reference TRBV7-9 and TRBJ2-7, is DTGVSQNPRHKITKRGQNVTFRCDPISEHNRLYWYRQTLGQGPEFLTYFQNEAQLEKSRLLSDRFSAERPKGSFSTLEIQRTEQGDSAMYLCASSLADRRAYEQYFGPGTRLTVT.

The J gene is TRBJ2-7, the V gene TRBV7-2; 7 bases match TRBD1. V was clipped by 1 base and J by 2 bases; unmatched bases: 2. This CDR3 region has 14 residues. Germline V gives CDR1 SGHTA, CDR2 FQGNSA. The DNA of the CDR3 is TGTGCCAGCAGCTTAGGGGGGACAGCCTACGAGCAGTACTTC. Protein sequence: CASSLGGTAYEQYF.

This chain links TRBV11-2 with TRBJ2-2, with TRBD2 identical over 12 bases. This CDR3 spans 19 amino acids. Germline loops: CDR1 SGHAT, CDR2 FQNNGV. V trimming: 0 bases; J trimming: 4 bases; junction bases outside the gene matches: 9. The CDR3 here is CASSLESGLAGGFTGELFF. The CDR3 DNA is TGTGCCAGCAGCTTAGAAAGCGGCCTAGCGGGGGGGTTCACCGGGGAGCTGTTTTTT.

This chain joins TRBV3-1 (or the pseudogene TRBV3-2) and TRBJ2-5; 7 nucleotides match TRBD1. This CDR3 is built from 13 residues. Trimming at V came to 4 bases and at J to 5 bases, leaving 4 bases not matched to a gene. Germline V gives CDR1 LGHDT, CDR2 YNNKEL (reference sequence). CDR3 DNA sequence: TGTGCCAGCAGCCTCCGACAGGGTGAGACCCAGTACTTC. Translated: CASSLRQGETQYF.

The J gene is TRBJ1-6, the V gene TRBV7-2, with 9 bases that match TRBD1. Germline CDR1 is SGHTA and CDR2 is FQGNSA. Losses at the gene ends were 5 bases for V and 10 bases for J; bases not matched to a gene: 21. The CDR3 consists of 19 residues. The CDR3 region is CASSRFELWDTGGKSPLHF. DNA for the CDR3: TGTGCCAGCAGCCGGTTTGAACTTTGGGATACAGGGGGCAAATCACCCCTCCACTTT.

This chain joins TRBV2 and TRBJ1-2, with D hard to call. From germline, CDR1 is SNHLY and CDR2 FYNNEI. CDR3 length equals 12 residues. Trimming removed 4 bases at V and 8 bases at J, with 11 bases between. In DNA, the CDR3 is TGTGCCAGCAGTGGGGGTGGTGGAGGCTACACCTTC. Its translation is CASSGGGGGYTF. The whole variable domain, remainder taken from reference TRBV2 and TRBJ1-2, is EPEVTQTPSHQVTQMGQEVILRCVPISNHLYFYWYRQILGQKVEFLVSFYNNEISEKSEIFDDQFSVERPDGSNFTLKIRSTKLEDSAMYFCASSGGGGGYTFGSGTRLTVV.

CDR3 coding DNA: TGTGCCAGCAGTTTATCTGGAAGTGGGGAGCTGTTTTTT. Translating it yields CASSLSGSGELFF. This rearrangement joins TRBV12-3 or TRBV12-4 to TRBJ2-2, with no clear D. V was cut by 2 bases and J by 8 bases, with 9 bases left in between. This CDR3 contains 13 residues.

The rearrangement links TRBV6-5 to TRBJ1-5; D not resolved. The length of the CDR3 is 12 residues. V was shortened by 4 bases and J by 2 bases, with 3 bases between the two germline ends. Germline V CDR1 and CDR2: MNHEY, SVGAGI. As DNA, the CDR3 is TGTGCCAGCAGTTCCGGCAATCAGCCCCAGCATTTT. This codes for CASSSGNQPQHF.

About this clone: Other DNA sequences in this specimen translate into the identical CDR3. V gene TRBV18 combines with J gene TRBJ1-4; D is ambiguous. The CDR3 is 11 amino acids. Trimming pared 3 bases from V and 8 bases from J, leaving 4 bases between. Germline V CDR1 and CDR2: KGHSH, LQKENI. CDR3 nucleotide sequence: TGTGCCAGCTCACCTGGGGAAAAACTGTTTTTT. This gives the protein CASSPGEKLFF.

The rearrangement uses TRBV10-3 and TRBJ1-5; weak D call: TRBD1 (6 bases). Germline V gives CDR1 ENHRY, CDR2 SYGVKD. Trimming took off 11 bases at V and 0 bases at J, with 8 bases between the two ends. This CDR3 contains 12 residues. The CDR3 sequence: CAAQGSNQPQHF. CDR3 DNA sequence: TGTGCCGCACAGGGTAGCAATCAGCCCCAGCATTTT.

This chain connects TRBV19 to TRBJ1-5; D is unresolved. Looked up from germline, CDR1 is LNHDA and CDR2 is SQIVND (reference sequence). The CDR3 runs 13 residues. V lost 3 bases, J lost 3 bases, and 6 bases lay in between. The CDR3 sequence is CASSMRFNQPQHF. DNA for the CDR3: TGTGCCAGTAGTATGCGGTTCAATCAGCCCCAGCATTTT.

CDR3 sequence: CASSLGTETYGYTF. In DNA, the CDR3 is TGTGCCAGCAGTCTTGGGACAGAAACCTATGGCTACACCTTC. The chain links TRBV28 to TRBJ1-2, with 7 nucleotides matching TRBD1. Trimming cost V 5 bases and J 4 bases; bases outside gene matches: 7. The germline V gene has CDR1 MDHEN and CDR2 SYDVKM. The CDR3 consists of 14 residues.

This clone came up a few times. The sample holds other DNA sequences that translate to the same CDR3. The chain has TRBV11-2 and TRBJ2-7; the D gene is possibly TRBD1 (6 bases). The germline V gene encodes CDR1 SGHAT and CDR2 FQNNGV. Trimming shortened V by 1 base and J by 5 bases, and 15 bases separated the two germline ends. The CDR3 is 15 residues long. The CDR3 DNA reads as TGTGCCAGCAGCTTAGGTAACAGGGATCGGCACGAGCAGTACTTC. It codes for CASSLGNRDRHEQYF.

CDR3 sequence reads: CASSIRGTGYQETQYF. CDR3 DNA: TGTGCCAGCAGCATTCGAGGAACAGGGTACCAAGAGACCCAGTACTTC. The chain uses TRBV7-2 and TRBJ2-5; perhaps TRBD1 as D (6 bases). The germline CDR1 and CDR2 sequences are SGHTA and FQGNSA. The CDR3 consists of 16 residues. V was pared by 5 bases and J by 0 bases, with 16 bases between.

This clone has only one observation. The chain uses TRBV7-8 and TRBJ1-1, with TRBD1 matching 8 bases. This CDR3 is built from 15 residues. The J segment lost 1 base and the V segment lost 5 bases, leaving 6 bases of the junction unmatched. CDR1 and CDR2 from the germline V gene are SGHVS and FQNEAQ. The CDR3 DNA reads as TGTGCCAGCAGCCTCGGACAGGGAGGGAACACTGAAGCTTTCTTT. It yields the protein CASSLGQGGNTEAFF.

The gene calls are TRBV24-1 and TRBJ2-2; 10 bases map to TRBD2. Per germline, CDR1 KGHDR and CDR2 SFDVKD. The CDR3 spans 15 residues. The trim removed 7 bases at V and 5 bases at J, leaving 6 bases unmatched. The CDR3 region has the DNA TGTGCCACCAGGAACCAGCGGGAGGGTACCGGGGAGCTGTTTTTT. It encodes CATRNQREGTGELFF.

With regard to this clone: This specimen includes other DNA sequences encoding the same CDR3. The V gene is TRBV28, the J gene TRBJ1-5, with D unresolved. V was shortened by 3 bases and J by 7 bases, with 7 bases between the two germline ends. Germline CDR1 is MDHEN and CDR2 is SYDVKM. The CDR3 is 12 amino acids. In DNA, the CDR3 is TGTGCCAGCAGTTTGGGCGTCCAGCCCCAGCATTTT. Translating gives CASSLGVQPQHF.

This clone was seen only once. This chain joins TRBV7-2 and TRBJ2-1; TRBD2 agrees at 8 bases. Unmatched junction bases numbered 13, after V lost 3 bases and J lost 6 bases. This CDR3 spans 17 amino acids. The germline V gene encodes CDR1 SGHTA and CDR2 FQGNSA. CDR3 protein: CASSLRGGTGGINEQFF. The DNA for the CDR3 is TGTGCCAGCAGCTTGAGGGGGGGAACGGGAGGGATCAATGAGCAGTTCTTC.

The rearrangement uses TRBV5-6 and TRBJ2-7; D is perhaps TRBD2 (5 bases). The CDR3 has 13 amino acids. The germline CDR1 and CDR2 sequences are SGHDT and YYEEEE. Trimming cost V 4 bases and J 6 bases, with 14 bases left between them. CDR3 sequence (DNA): TGTGCCAGCAGCGACGAGGGCGCCGCCGAGCAGTACTTC. Protein sequence: CASSDEGAAEQYF.

The chain is built from TRBV10-3 and TRBJ2-4, with D unresolved. Looked up from germline, CDR1 is ENHRY and CDR2 is SYGVKD. The V gene lost 2 bases and the J gene lost 6 bases, with 5 bases spanning the gap. This CDR3 spans 12 amino acids. In DNA, the CDR3 is TGTGCCATCAGTGAGGTCAGAAACATTCAGTACTTC. Its protein product is CAISEVRNIQYF.

The chain combines TRBV11-1 with TRBJ2-3, with D perhaps matching TRBD2 (6 bases). This CDR3 region has 15 residues. Trimming took off 6 bases at V and 0 bases at J, with 13 bases between the two ends. Germline-derived CDR1 and CDR2 are SGHAT and FQDESV (reference sequence). In DNA, the CDR3 is TGTGCCAGCAGTTATAGCGGCAGTAGCACAGATACGCAGTATTTT. This sequence encodes CASSYSGSSTDTQYF.

V is TRBV6-1 and J is TRBJ1-2; 10 nucleotides match TRBD1. This CDR3 is built from 15 residues. V lost 1 base to trimming and J lost 5 bases; unmatched junction nucleotides: 4. Looked up from germline, CDR1 is MNHNS and CDR2 is SASEGT. The CDR3 region is CASSEGQGAGYGYTF. CDR3 DNA: TGTGCCAGCAGTGAAGGACAGGGGGCGGGTTATGGCTACACCTTC.

CDR3 region: CASSAEGDISYEQYF. The CDR3 DNA reads TGCGCCAGCAGCGCCGAGGGGGACATCTCCTACGAGCAGTACTTC. The chain couples TRBV5-1 to TRBJ2-7, with D possibly matching TRBD1 (6 bases). The CDR3 totals 15 residues. V was shortened by 4 bases and J by 0 bases, with 14 bases between the two germline ends. The V gene's germline CDR1 is SGHRS and CDR2 YFSETQ.

The V call is TRBV27, the J call TRBJ1-5, with D unclear. Trimming removed 2 bases at V and 1 base at J, with 3 bases between. The CDR3 length is 13 residues. The germline CDR1 and CDR2 sequences are MNHEY and SMNVEV (reference sequence). CDR3 in DNA: TGTGCCAGCAGTTTAGGAAGCAATCAGCCCCAGCATTTT. Encoded protein: CASSLGSNQPQHF.